The 13 T cell receptor beta chains reported below all come from one sample, sequenced in a study of cytotoxic CD8 clonotypes in ibrutinib-treated CLL. Sequencing used immunoSEQ multiplex PCR; TCRdb keeps in-frame clones, though not all of them. The sample shows 25,000 or so clones, 62% of them seen only once. Sequenced here: PBMCs, sampled before ibrutinib treatment. The receptor source for this set is a human donor with chronic lymphocytic leukemia.

J is TRBJ1-1 and V is TRBV5-1, with D unclear. The CDR3 length is 15 residues. Deletions cut 4 bases from V and 4 bases from J, with 17 bases between. Germline V gives CDR1 SGHRS, CDR2 YFSETQ. CDR3 region: CASSPDPNLGTEAFF. The CDR3 DNA is TGCGCCAGCAGCCCGGACCCTAATTTAGGCACTGAAGCTTTCTTT.

This sequence joins TRBV2 and TRBJ1-3; perhaps TRBD1 as D (5 bases). This CDR3 contains 17 residues. In germline, CDR1 is SNHLY, CDR2 FYNNEI. V was clipped by 6 bases and J by 1 base, with 19 bases between them. Here the CDR3 DNA reads TGTGCCAGCAGGGACCACGGGACTGCAGGTTCTGGAAACACCATATATTTT. It specifies CASRDHGTAGSGNTIYF.

This rearrangement joins TRBV15 to TRBJ1-1; D is uncertain. V lost 0 bases and J lost 0, with 11 bases in between. In germline, CDR1 is LNHNV, CDR2 YYDKDF (reference sequence). There are 16 residues in the CDR3. CDR3 DNA: TGTGCCACCAGCAGAGATCGAGGGCTAATGAACACTGAAGCTTTCTTT. Residues: CATSRDRGLMNTEAFF.

This rearrangement joins TRBV6-1 to TRBJ2-3, with D hard to call. Germline V gene lookup returns CDR1 MNHNS and CDR2 SASEGT. Trimming took off 2 bases at V and 4 bases at J, with 4 bases between the two ends. The CDR3 contains 12 residues. In DNA form, the CDR3 reads TGTGCCAGCAGTGAATTGGCAGATACGCAGTATTTT. Encoded protein: CASSELADTQYF.

V gene TRBV7-9 combines with J gene TRBJ2-1; 8 bases map to TRBD2. This CDR3 is built from 19 residues. Losses at the gene ends were 5 bases for V and 4 bases for J; bases not matched to a gene: 19. Germline V gives CDR1 SEHNR, CDR2 FQNEAQ (reference sequence). The CDR3 DNA follows: TGTGCCAGCAGCAGAGGTTTGGAGCGGGAGACGCCTCAATACAATGAGCAGTTCTTC. This codes for CASSRGLERETPQYNEQFF.

This rearrangement joins TRBV5-5 to TRBJ1-2; unclear D gene. The V end lost 1 base, the J end lost 2 bases, and 9 bases lay between the germline ends. The CDR3 spans 14 residues. Germline CDR1 SGHKS, CDR2 YYEKEE (reference sequence). CDR3 coding DNA: TGTGCCAGCAGCTTGTTGGGATCCAACTATGGCTACACCTTC. Encoded protein: CASSLLGSNYGYTF. The entire variable domain, with the rest obtained from reference TRBV5-5 and TRBJ1-2, is as follows: DAGVTQSPTHLIKTRGQQVTLRCSPISGHKSVSWYQQVLGQGPQFIFQYYEKEERGRGNFPDRFSARQFPNYSSELNVNALLLGDSALYLCASSLLGSNYGYTFGSGTRLTVV.

This clone was observed a few times. This chain joins TRBV10-1 and TRBJ2-3; D possibly uses TRBD1 or TRBD2 (6 bases each). Germline assignment: CDR1 WNHNN and CDR2 SYGVQD (reference sequence). Between the trimmed V and J ends, which lost 8 bases and 2 bases, there was a span of 14 bases. The CDR3 is 14 amino acids. The CDR3 nucleotides are TGCGCCAGCGGCGGTGGGGGGCCCACAGATACGCAGTATTTT. It yields the protein CASGGGGPTDTQYF.

The chain carries TRBV28 and TRBJ1-2, with 7 positions matching TRBD1. The CDR3 totals 14 residues. The trim removed 5 bases at V and 8 bases at J, leaving 11 bases unmatched. From germline, CDR1 is MDHEN and CDR2 SYDVKM. CDR3 nucleotides: TGTGCCAGCAGTCAACAACAGGGGAGGTCGGGCTACACCTTC. Protein: CASSQQQGRSGYTF.

CDR3 in amino acids: CASSMTGWHTEAFF. CDR3 in DNA: TGTGCCAGCAGTATGACAGGGTGGCACACTGAAGCTTTCTTT. The chain recombines TRBV27 with TRBJ1-1, with 7 nucleotides matching TRBD1. The CDR3 covers 14 residues. Losses at the gene ends were 5 bases for V and 3 bases for J; bases not matched to a gene: 6. CDR1 and CDR2 (germline): MNHEY, SMNVEV (reference sequence).

J is TRBJ2-1 and V is TRBV5-4, with D uncertain. The CDR3 loop spans 15 amino acids. Trimming shortened V by 0 bases and J by 2 bases, and 9 bases separated the two germline ends. The V gene's germline CDR1 is SGHNT and CDR2 YYREEE (reference sequence). CDR3 nucleotides: TGTGCCAGCAGCTTGGGTCTAGTTACCTACAATGAGCAGTTCTTC. It yields the protein CASSLGLVTYNEQFF.

This clone was recorded a few times. The J gene is TRBJ1-6, the V gene TRBV30; tentatively, D is TRBD1 (6 bases). In germline, CDR1 is GTSNPN, CDR2 SVGIG (reference sequence). The CDR3 loop spans 13 amino acids. Trimming removed 0 bases from V and 10 bases from J, with 10 bases in between. CDR3 region: CAWSVPGASPLHF. The CDR3 nucleotides read TGTGCCTGGAGTGTACCAGGGGCATCACCCCTCCACTTT.

As concerns this clone: The junction and the germline gene differ at one end; a read error may be behind it. This chain uses TRBV7-7 with TRBJ2-5; 8 positions match TRBD2. CDR1 is SSHAT, CDR2 FNYEAQ, per germline (reference sequence). This CDR3 is 13 amino acids long. This chain's CDR3 is CASSGLAGETQYF. DNA for the CDR3: TGTGCTAGCAGTGGACTAGCTGGTGAGACCCAGTACTTC.

This chain links TRBV25-1 with TRBJ1-1; D is undetermined. CDR1 and CDR2 from the germline V gene are MGHDK and SYGVNS. V was clipped by 5 bases and J by 1 base, with 17 bases between them. The CDR3 runs to 16 residues. This CDR3 reads CASSSLGSLENTEAFF. The CDR3 DNA reads TGTGCCAGCAGTTCTCTCGGGTCTTTAGAGAACACTGAAGCTTTCTTT.